This T cell receptor beta chain emerged from a study of blood T cell repertoires in COVID-19. The study recruited people aged 18 to 89 years across 20 to 30 US areas. The V end lost 4 bases, the J end lost 0 bases, and 11 bases lay between the germline ends. There are 15 residues in the CDR3. Germline CDR1 is SGHNT and CDR2 is YYREEE (reference sequence). Method: immunoSEQ multiplex PCR; TCRdb's copy keeps in-frame clones and lacks some. This repertoire shows around 300,000 clones, around 90% found once; its top ten account for 4% to 5.5%. This chain links TRBV5-4 with TRBJ1-3, with TRBD1 as a possible D gene (5 bases). Sample: PBMCs or T cells enriched from blood (not recorded which). The origin of this receptor is a woman in her late teens or twenties with acute COVID-19. The chain's CDR3 is CASSADSFSGNTIYF. The CDR3 DNA reads as TGTGCCAGCAGCGCTGACAGCTTCTCTGGAAACACCATATATTTT.